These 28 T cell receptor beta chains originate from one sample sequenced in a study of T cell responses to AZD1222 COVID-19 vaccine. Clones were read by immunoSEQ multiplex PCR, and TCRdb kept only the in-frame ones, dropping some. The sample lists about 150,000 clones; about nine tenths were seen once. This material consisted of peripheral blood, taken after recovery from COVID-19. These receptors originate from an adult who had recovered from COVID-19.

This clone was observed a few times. The CDR3 nucleotides read TGTGCCAGCAGCGTCCGGGACAGGGGGAATAATTCACCCCTCCACTTT. Its translation is CASSVRDRGNNSPLHF. This rearrangement joins TRBV5-4 to TRBJ1-6; 11 nucleotides match TRBD1. With 4 bases clipped from V and 5 bases from J, the junction kept 5 bases outside the gene matches. Germline-derived CDR1 and CDR2 are SGHNT and YYREEE (reference sequence). This CDR3 comprises 16 residues.

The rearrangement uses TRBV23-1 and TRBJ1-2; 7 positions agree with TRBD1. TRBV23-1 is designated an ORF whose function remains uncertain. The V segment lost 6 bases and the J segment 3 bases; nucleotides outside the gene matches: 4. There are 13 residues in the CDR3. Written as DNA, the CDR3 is TGCGCCAGCAGGGGACAGAAGGACTATGGCTACACCTTC. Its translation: CASRGQKDYGYTF.

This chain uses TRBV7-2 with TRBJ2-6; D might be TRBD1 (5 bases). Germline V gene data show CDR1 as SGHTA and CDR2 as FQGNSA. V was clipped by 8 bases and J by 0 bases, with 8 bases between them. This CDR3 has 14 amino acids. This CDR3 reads CASGRDSGANVLTF. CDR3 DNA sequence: TGTGCCAGCGGCAGGGACTCTGGGGCCAACGTCCTGACTTTC.

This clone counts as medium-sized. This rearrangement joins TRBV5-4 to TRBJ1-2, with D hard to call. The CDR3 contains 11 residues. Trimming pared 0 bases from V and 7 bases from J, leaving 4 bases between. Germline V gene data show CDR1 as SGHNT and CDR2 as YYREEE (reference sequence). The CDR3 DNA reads TGTGCCAGCAGCTTGGATGGTGGCTACACCTTC. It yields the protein CASSLDGGYTF.

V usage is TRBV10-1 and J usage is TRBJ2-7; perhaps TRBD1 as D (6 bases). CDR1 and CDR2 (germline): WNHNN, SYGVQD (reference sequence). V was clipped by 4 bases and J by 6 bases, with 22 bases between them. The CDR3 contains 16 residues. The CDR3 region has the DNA TGCGCCAGCAGTGCGGGACACCGGAGCTCGCCGGGCGAGCAGTACTTC. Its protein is CASSAGHRSSPGEQYF.

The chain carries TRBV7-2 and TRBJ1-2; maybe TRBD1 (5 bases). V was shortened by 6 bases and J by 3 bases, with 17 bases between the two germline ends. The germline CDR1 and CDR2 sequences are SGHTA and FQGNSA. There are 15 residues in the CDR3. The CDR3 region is CASSFMGGGDYGYTF. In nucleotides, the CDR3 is TGTGCCAGCAGTTTTATGGGTGGGGGAGACTATGGCTACACCTTC. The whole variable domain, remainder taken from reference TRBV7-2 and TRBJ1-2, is GAGVSQSPSNKVTEKGKDVELRCDPISGHTALYWYRQSLGQGLEFLIYFQGNSAPDKSGLPSDRFSAERTGGSVSTLTIQRTQQEDSAVYLCASSFMGGGDYGYTFGSGTRLTVV.

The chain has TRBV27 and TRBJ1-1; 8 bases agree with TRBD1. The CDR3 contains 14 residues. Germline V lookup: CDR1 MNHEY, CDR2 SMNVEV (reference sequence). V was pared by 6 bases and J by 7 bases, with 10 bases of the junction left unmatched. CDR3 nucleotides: TGTGCCAGCAGGCCTACAGGGGGGACATTTGAAGCTTTCTTT. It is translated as CASRPTGGTFEAFF.

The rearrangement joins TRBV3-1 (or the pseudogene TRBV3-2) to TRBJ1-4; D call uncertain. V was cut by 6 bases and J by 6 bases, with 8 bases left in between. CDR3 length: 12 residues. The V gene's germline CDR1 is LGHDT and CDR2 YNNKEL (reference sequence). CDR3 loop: CASSPRDEKLFF. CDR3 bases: TGTGCCAGCAGTCCAAGAGATGAAAAACTGTTTTTT.

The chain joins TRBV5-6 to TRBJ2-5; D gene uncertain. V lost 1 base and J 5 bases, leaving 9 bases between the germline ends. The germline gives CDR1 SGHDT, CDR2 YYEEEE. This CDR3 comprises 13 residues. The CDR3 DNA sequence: TGTGCCAGCAGCTTGCCGGTGGGGGAGACCCAGTACTTC. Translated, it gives CASSLPVGETQYF.

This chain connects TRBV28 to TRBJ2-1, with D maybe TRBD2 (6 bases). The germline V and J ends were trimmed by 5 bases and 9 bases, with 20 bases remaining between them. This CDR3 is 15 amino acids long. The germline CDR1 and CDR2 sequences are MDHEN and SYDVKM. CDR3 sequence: CASSPRTPGGGEQFF. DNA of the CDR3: TGTGCCAGCAGTCCTAGGACTCCCGGGGGAGGTGAGCAGTTCTTC.

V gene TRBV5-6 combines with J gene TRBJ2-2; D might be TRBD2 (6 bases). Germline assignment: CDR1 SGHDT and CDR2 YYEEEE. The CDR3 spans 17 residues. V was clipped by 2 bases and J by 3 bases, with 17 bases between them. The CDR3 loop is CASSLTGGIKDTGELFF. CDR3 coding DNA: TGTGCCAGCAGCTTAACCGGAGGGATAAAGGACACCGGGGAGCTGTTTTTT. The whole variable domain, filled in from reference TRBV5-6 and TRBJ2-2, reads DAGVTQSPTHLIKTRGQQVTLRCSPKSGHDTVSWYQQALGQGPQFIFQYYEEEERQRGNFPDRFSGHQFPNYSSELNVNALLLGDSALYLCASSLTGGIKDTGELFFGEGSRLTVL.

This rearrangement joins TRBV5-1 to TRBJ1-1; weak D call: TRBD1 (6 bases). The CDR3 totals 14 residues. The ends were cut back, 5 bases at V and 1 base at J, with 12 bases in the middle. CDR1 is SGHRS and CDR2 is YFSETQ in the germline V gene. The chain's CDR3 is CASSTGTPNTEAFF. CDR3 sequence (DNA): TGCGCCAGCAGTACCGGGACACCGAACACTGAAGCTTTCTTT.

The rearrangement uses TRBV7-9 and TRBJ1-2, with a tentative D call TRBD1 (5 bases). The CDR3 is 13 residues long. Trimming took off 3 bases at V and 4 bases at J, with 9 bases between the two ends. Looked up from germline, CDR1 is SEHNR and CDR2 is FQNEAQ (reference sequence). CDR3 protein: CASSFQGSYGYTF. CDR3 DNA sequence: TGTGCCAGCAGCTTCCAGGGAAGCTATGGCTACACCTTC.

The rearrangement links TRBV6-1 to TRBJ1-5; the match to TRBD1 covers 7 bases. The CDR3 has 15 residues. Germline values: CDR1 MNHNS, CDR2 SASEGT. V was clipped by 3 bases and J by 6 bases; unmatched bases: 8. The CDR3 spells CASSDPVGGVQPQHF. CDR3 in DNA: TGTGCCAGCAGTGACCCCGTAGGGGGCGTTCAGCCCCAGCATTTT.

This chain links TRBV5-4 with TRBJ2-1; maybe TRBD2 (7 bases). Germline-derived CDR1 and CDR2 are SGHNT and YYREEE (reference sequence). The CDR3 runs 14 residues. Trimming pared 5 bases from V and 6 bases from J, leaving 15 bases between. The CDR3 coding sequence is TGTGCCAGCAGTTCGGGGGGCCCGGGCAATGAGCAGTTCTTC. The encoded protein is CASSSGGPGNEQFF.

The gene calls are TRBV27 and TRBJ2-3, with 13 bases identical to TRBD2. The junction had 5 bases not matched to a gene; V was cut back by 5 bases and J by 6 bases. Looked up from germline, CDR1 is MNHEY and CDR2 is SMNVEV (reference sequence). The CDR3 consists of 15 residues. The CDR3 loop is CASSPGLAGVDTQYF. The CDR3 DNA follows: TGTGCCAGCAGTCCTGGACTAGCGGGAGTGGATACGCAGTATTTT.

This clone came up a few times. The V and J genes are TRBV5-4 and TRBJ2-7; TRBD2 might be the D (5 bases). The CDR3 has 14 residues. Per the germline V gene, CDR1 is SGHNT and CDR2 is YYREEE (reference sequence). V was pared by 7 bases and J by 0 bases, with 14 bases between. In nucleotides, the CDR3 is TGTGCCAGCGCCTCGGAGGCCAGCTCCTACGAGCAGTACTTC. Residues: CASASEASSYEQYF.

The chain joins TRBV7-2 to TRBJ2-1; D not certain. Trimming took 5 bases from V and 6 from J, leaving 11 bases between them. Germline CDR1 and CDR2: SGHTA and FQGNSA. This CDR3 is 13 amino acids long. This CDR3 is CASSPASLNEQFF. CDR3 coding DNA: TGTGCCAGCAGCCCCGCCAGCCTCAATGAGCAGTTCTTC.

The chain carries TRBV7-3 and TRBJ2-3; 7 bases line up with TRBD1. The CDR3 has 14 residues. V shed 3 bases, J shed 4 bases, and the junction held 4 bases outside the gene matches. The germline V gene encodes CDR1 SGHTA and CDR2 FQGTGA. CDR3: CASSFDRVADTQYF. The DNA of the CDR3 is TGTGCCAGCAGCTTCGACAGGGTGGCAGATACGCAGTATTTT.

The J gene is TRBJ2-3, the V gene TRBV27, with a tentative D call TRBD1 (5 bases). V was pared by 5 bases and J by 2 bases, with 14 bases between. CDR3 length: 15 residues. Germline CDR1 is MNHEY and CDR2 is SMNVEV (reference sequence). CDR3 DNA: TGTGCCAGCAGTGAAAGAGCAGGGTCCACAGATACGCAGTATTTT. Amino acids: CASSERAGSTDTQYF.

The CDR3 sequence is CASSLDLRVNTIYF. CDR3 nucleotide sequence: TGTGCCAGCAGCTTAGATCTTAGGGTAAACACCATATATTTT. The chain employs TRBV11-2 and TRBJ1-3; D not resolved. The CDR3 is made up of 14 amino acids. CDR1 SGHAT and CDR2 FQNNGV come from the germline V gene. Trimming left V 0 bases short and J 6 bases short, with 9 bases between.

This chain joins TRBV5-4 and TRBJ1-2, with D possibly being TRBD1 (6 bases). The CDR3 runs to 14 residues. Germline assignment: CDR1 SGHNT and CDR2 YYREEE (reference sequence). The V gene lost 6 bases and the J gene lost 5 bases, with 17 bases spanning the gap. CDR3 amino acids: CASMSGGEKYGYTF. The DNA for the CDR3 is TGTGCCAGCATGTCGGGGGGCGAGAAATATGGCTACACCTTC.

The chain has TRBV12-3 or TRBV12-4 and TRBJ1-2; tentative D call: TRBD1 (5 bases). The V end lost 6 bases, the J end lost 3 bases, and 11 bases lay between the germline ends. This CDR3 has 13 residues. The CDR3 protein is CASSPGRDYGYTF. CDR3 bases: TGTGCCAGCAGCCCGGGCAGGGACTATGGCTACACCTTC.

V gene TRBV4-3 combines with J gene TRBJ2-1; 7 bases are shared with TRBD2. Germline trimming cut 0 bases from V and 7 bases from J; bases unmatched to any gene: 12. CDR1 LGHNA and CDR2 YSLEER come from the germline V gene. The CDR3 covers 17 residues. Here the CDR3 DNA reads TGCGCCAGCAGCCAAGATTCGGGGGACTACCGTAGAAATGAGCAGTTCTTC. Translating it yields CASSQDSGDYRRNEQFF.

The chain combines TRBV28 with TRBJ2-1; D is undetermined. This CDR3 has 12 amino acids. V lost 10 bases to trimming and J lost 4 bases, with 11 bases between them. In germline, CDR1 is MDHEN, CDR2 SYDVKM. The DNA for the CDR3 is TGTGCCACCCTGACCCCATACAATGAGCAGTTCTTC. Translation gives CATLTPYNEQFF.

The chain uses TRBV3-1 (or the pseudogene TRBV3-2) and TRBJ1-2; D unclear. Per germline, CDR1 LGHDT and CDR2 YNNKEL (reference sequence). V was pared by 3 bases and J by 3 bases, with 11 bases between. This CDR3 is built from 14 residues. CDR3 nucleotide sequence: TGTGCCAGCAGCCAGACGGGTTTTTACTATGGCTACACCTTC. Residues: CASSQTGFYYGYTF.

The CDR3 here is CASTPTKQGSINTEAFF. The CDR3 DNA is TGTGCCAGCACCCCAACTAAACAGGGCTCAATCAACACTGAAGCTTTCTTT. The V call is TRBV9, the J call TRBJ1-1; a weak D match, TRBD1 (6 bases). V was trimmed by 6 bases and J by 2 bases, leaving 23 bases between them. The germline V gene has CDR1 SGDLS and CDR2 YYNGEE. This CDR3 is built from 17 residues.

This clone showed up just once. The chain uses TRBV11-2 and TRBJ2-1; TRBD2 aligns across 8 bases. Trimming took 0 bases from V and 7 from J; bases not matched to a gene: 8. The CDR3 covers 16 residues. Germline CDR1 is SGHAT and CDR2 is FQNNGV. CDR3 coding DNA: TGTGCCAGCAGCTTAGAAGTAGCGGGATTACTGAATGAGCAGTTCTTC. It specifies CASSLEVAGLLNEQFF.